The T cell receptor (beta chain) described here comes from a study of CD8 T cells in ankylosing spondylitis. Study results and limitations: A motif in TCR beta, a set of under ten highly homologous variants, appeared characteristic of ankylosing spondylitis blood.

This clonotype was seen a few times. The antigen is not known. Germline CDR1 is SEHNR and CDR2 is FQNEAQ (reference sequence). V dropped 5 bases and J dropped 0 bases, with 10 bases sitting between them. There are 14 residues in the CDR3. Quantitative molecular-barcoded 5'-RACE generated the TCR beta libraries. From the 5' RACE reads, TCRdb called clonotypes with MiXCR, one entry per CDR3 protein. Of approximately 130,000 distinct CDR3 sequences listed, about an eighth are singletons. Sequencing was carried out using blood, either unsorted or a sorted T cell fraction (not recorded which). This receptor was taken from a female donor with ankylosing spondylitis or in good health (not recorded which). The V gene is TRBV7-9, the J gene TRBJ1-1; D unresolved. The CDR3 DNA sequence: TGTGCCAGCAGCAGTGCCCAGCTGAACACTGAAGCTTTCTTT. This translates into CASSSAQLNTEAFF. The full variable domain, with the rest looked up from reference TRBV7-9 and TRBJ1-1, is DTGVSQNPRHKITKRGQNVTFRCDPISEHNRLYWYRQTLGQGPEFLTYFQNEAQLEKSRLLSDRFSAERPKGSFSTLEIQRTEQGDSAMYLCASSSAQLNTEAFFGQGTRLTVV.